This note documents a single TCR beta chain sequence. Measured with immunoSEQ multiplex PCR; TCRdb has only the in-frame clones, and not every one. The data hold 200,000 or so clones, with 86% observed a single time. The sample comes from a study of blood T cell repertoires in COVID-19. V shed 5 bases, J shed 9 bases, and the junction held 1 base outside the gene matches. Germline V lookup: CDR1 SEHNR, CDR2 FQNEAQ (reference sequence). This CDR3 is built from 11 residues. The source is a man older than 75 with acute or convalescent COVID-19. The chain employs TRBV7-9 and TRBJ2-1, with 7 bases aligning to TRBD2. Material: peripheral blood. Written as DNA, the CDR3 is TGTGCCAGCAGCGGGAGGGGTGAGCAGTTCTTC. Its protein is CASSGRGEQFF.